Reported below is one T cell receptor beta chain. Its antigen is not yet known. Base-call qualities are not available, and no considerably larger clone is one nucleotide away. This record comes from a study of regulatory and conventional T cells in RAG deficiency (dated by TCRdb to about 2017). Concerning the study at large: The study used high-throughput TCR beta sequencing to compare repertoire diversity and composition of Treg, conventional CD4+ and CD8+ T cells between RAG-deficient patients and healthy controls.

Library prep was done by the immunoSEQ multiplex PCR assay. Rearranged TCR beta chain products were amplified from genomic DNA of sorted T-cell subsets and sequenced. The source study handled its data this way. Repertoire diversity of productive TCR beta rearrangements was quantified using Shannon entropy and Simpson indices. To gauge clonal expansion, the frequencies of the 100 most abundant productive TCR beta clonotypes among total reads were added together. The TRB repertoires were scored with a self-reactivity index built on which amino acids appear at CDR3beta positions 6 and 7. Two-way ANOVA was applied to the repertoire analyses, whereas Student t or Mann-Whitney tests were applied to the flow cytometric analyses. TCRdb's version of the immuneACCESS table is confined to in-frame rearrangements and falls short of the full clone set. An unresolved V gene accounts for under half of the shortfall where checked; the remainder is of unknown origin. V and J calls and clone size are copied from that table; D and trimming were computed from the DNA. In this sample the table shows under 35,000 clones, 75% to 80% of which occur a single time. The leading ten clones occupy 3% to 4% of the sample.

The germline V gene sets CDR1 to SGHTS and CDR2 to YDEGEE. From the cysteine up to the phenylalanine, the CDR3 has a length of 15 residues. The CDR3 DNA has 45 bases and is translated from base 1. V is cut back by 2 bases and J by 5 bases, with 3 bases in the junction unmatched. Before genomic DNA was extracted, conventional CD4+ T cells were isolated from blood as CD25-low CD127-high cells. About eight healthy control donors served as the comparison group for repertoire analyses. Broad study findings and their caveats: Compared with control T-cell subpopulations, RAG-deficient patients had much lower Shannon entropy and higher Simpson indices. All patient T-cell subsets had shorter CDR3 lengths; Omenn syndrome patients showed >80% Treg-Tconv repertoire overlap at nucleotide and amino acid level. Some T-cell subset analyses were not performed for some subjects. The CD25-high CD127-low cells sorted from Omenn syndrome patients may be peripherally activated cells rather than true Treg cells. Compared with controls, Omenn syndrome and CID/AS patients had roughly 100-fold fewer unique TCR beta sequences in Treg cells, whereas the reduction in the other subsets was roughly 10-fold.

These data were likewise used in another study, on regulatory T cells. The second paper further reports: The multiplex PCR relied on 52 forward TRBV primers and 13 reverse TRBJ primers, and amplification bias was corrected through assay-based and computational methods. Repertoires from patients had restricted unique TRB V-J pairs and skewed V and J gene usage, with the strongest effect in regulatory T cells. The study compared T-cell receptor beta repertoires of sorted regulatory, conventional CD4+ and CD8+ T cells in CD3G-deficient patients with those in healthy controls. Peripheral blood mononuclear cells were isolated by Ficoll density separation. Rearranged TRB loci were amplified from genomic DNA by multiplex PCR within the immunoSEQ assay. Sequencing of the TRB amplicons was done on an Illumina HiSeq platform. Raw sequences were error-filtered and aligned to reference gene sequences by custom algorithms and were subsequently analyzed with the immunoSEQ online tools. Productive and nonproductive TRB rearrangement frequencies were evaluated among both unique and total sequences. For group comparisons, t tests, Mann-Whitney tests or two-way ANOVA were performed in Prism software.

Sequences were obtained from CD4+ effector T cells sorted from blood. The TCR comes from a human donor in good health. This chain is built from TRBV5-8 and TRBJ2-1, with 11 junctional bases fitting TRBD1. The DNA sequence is TGTGCCAGCAGCTTACCGGGACAGGGGGACAATGAGCAGTTCTTC. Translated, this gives CASSLPGQGDNEQFF. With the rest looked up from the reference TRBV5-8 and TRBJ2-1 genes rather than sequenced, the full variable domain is EAGVTQSPTHLIKTRGQQATLRCSPISGHTSVYWYQQALGLGLQFLLWYDEGEERNRGNFPPRFSGRQFPNYSSELNVNALELEDSALYLCASSLPGQGDNEQFFGPGTRLTVL.